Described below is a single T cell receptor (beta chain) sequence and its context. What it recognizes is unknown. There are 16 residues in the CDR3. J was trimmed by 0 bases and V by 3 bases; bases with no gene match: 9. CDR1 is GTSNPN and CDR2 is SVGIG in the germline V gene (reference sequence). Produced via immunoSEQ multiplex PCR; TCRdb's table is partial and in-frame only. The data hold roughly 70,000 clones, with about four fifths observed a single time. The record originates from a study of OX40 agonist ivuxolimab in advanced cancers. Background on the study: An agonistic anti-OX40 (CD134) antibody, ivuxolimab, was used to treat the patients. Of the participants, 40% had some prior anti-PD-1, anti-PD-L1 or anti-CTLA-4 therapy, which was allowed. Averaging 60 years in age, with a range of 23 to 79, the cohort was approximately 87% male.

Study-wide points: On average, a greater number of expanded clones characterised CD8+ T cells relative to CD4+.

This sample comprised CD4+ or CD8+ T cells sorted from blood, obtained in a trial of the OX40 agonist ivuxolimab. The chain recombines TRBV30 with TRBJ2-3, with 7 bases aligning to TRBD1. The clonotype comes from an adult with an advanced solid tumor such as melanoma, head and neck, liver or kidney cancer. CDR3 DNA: TGTGCCTGGAGCGGGGACAGATTTTTTAGCACAGATACGCAGTATTTT. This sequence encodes CAWSGDRFFSTDTQYF.